This T cell receptor beta chain was identified in a study of OX40 agonist ivuxolimab in advanced cancers. Across the whole study: Participants, around 80% male, averaged about 59 years of age, ranging from roughly 23 to 90. People who had prior anti-PD-1, anti-PD-L1 or anti-CTLA-4 therapy could take part, and around 40% had some. Study conclusions and caveats: Both blood CD4+ and CD8+ T cells showed clonal growth by week 6 at 0.1 to 3.0 mg/kg. More expanded clones were found, on average, in CD8+ than in CD4+ T cells.

Turning to this clone: Its specificity is not known.

TCRdb's copy holds only in-frame clones and misses some; the assay was immunoSEQ multiplex PCR. The sample holds tens of thousands of clones, 90% seen once. Germline CDR1 MNHNS, CDR2 SASEGT. The V gene end was trimmed by 3 bases and the J gene end by 6 bases; junction bases not matched to a gene: 6. CDR3 length: 15 residues. The TCR comes from an adult with an advanced solid tumor such as melanoma, head and neck, liver or kidney cancer. The sample was CD4+ or CD8+ T cells sorted from blood, taken in a trial of the OX40 agonist ivuxolimab. The V call is TRBV6-1, the J call TRBJ1-5; 9 bases are shared with TRBD1. The CDR3 bases are TGTGCCAGCAGTGAGGGACAGGGTTGGAGTCAGCCCCAGCATTTT. The encoded protein is CASSEGQGWSQPQHF.